One sample yielded the 30 T cell receptor beta chains listed below, sequenced in a study of chemoradiotherapy in HPV16-positive cancers. Assay: immunoSEQ multiplex PCR; the TCRdb copy retains only in-frame clones and omits some. Of about 66,000 clones in the sample, roughly 86% were seen once. Specimen: blood, collected from a patient who underwent chemoradiotherapy. The receptors here all came from a human donor with HPV-associated anogenital cancer.

The chain employs TRBV6-5 and TRBJ1-1; D unresolved. Trimming cost V 4 bases and J 7 bases, with 7 bases left between them. CDR3 length: 11 amino acids. Per the germline V gene, CDR1 is MNHEY and CDR2 is SVGAGI. The CDR3 protein is CASSFRSEAFF. CDR3 nucleotides: TGTGCCAGCAGTTTTAGAAGTGAAGCTTTCTTT.

This clone was found a few times. V is TRBV27 and J is TRBJ2-6; TRBD1 or TRBD2 may be the D gene (5 bases each). Trimming left V 4 bases short and J 2 bases short, with 15 bases between. The germline CDR1 and CDR2 sequences are MNHEY and SMNVEV (reference sequence). CDR3 length: 17 residues. CDR3 sequence (DNA): TGTGCCAGCAGTTGGGGCAGATCCGGGGCTGGGGCCAACGTCCTGACTTTC. Protein sequence: CASSWGRSGAGANVLTF.

This chain uses TRBV29-1 with TRBJ1-1, with D unclear. The germline V and J ends were trimmed by 4 bases and 1 base, with 10 bases remaining between them. The germline V gene encodes CDR1 SQVTM and CDR2 ANQGSEA. The CDR3 is made up of 13 amino acids. The CDR3 region has the DNA TGCAGCGTTGGGCGCGGCGGGAACACTGAAGCTTTCTTT. As protein: CSVGRGGNTEAFF.

This sequence joins TRBV5-8 and TRBJ1-5; D uncertain. The CDR3 has 14 residues. Trimming cost V 4 bases and J 4 bases, with 12 bases left between them. CDR1 is SGHTS, CDR2 YDEGEE, per germline. CDR3 bases: TGTGCCAGCAGCGAACCGGGCCGAAATCAGCCCCAGCATTTT. As protein: CASSEPGRNQPQHF.

CDR3 nucleotide sequence: TGTGCCAGTAGCGCCACGGATAGCAATCAGCCCCAGCATTTT. This codes for CASSATDSNQPQHF. V and J are TRBV19 and TRBJ1-5; D remains unclear. Germline V gene data show CDR1 as LNHDA and CDR2 as SQIVND (reference sequence). With 6 bases removed from V and 0 bases from J, the gap between germline ends came to 9 bases. The CDR3 is 14 residues long.

V and J are TRBV19 and TRBJ2-7, with 7 nucleotides matching TRBD2. Germline CDR1 reads LNHDA; CDR2 reads SQIVND (reference sequence). The length of the CDR3 is 17 residues. J lost 4 bases, V lost 3 bases, and 15 bases had no gene match. The CDR3 is CASSIEGPSGALYEQYF. DNA of the CDR3: TGTGCCAGTAGTATCGAAGGTCCTAGCGGAGCGTTATACGAGCAGTACTTC.

The chain is built from TRBV13 and TRBJ2-7; D is perhaps TRBD2 (7 bases). The germline CDR1 and CDR2 sequences are PRHDT and FYEKMQ (reference sequence). This CDR3 is 15 amino acids long. V lost 7 bases and J lost 2, with 18 bases in between. DNA of the CDR3: TGTGCCAGCAAAGAAACGCGGGGGCCCACCTACGAGCAGTACTTC. It specifies CASKETRGPTYEQYF.

V gene TRBV28 combines with J gene TRBJ2-3; D may be TRBD2 (6 bases). From germline, CDR1 is MDHEN and CDR2 SYDVKM. V dropped 2 bases and J dropped 4 bases, with 13 bases sitting between them. The CDR3 is 15 amino acids. CDR3 DNA: TGTGCCAGCAGTTTAAGGGGCTGGGAGGCAGATACGCAGTATTTT. It translates to CASSLRGWEADTQYF.

The CDR3 DNA reads as TGTGCCAGCAGTCCCAGGCGGGACCAATCCTACAATGAGCAGTTCTTC. Amino acid sequence: CASSPRRDQSYNEQFF. The rearrangement joins TRBV11-2 to TRBJ2-1; D is possibly TRBD2 (6 bases). V lost 6 bases to trimming and J lost 1 base, with 16 bases between them. This CDR3 contains 16 residues. Germline V gene sequence: CDR1 SGHAT, CDR2 FQNNGV.

The chain recombines TRBV2 with TRBJ1-2; the D gene is possibly TRBD1 (5 bases). V was clipped by 4 bases and J by 0 bases, with 15 bases between them. Per germline, CDR1 SNHLY and CDR2 FYNNEI. The CDR3 totals 16 residues. In DNA form, the CDR3 reads TGTGCCAGCAGTGCTGGCAGGGCCTTAGCTAACTATGGCTACACCTTC. Protein sequence: CASSAGRALANYGYTF.

The chain is built from TRBV6-4 and TRBJ1-1; 7 bases fit TRBD1. Germline V lookup: CDR1 MRHNA, CDR2 SNTAGT. Trimming at V came to 2 bases and at J to 10 bases, leaving 13 bases not matched to a gene. CDR3 length: 15 amino acids. The CDR3 region is CASSDQGDRHRRAFF. CDR3 DNA sequence: TGTGCCAGCAGTGACCAAGGGGACAGACACCGTAGAGCTTTCTTT.

This chain links TRBV5-1 with TRBJ1-2; D call uncertain. The CDR3 is 15 residues long. CDR1 SGHRS and CDR2 YFSETQ come from the germline V gene. Trimming cost V 0 bases and J 7 bases, with 16 bases left between them. The CDR3 nucleotides are TGCGCCAGCAGCTTGGCCGGGGATAGCTTGGGTGGCTACACCTTC. Translating it yields CASSLAGDSLGGYTF.

The chain joins TRBV7-2 to TRBJ2-7, with 12 positions matching TRBD1. This CDR3 spans 17 amino acids. With 1 base clipped from V and 2 bases from J, the junction kept 6 bases outside the gene matches. The germline V gene has CDR1 SGHTA and CDR2 FQGNSA. CDR3 coding DNA: TGTGCCAGCAGCTTAGGGGGGACAGGGGGCGCGGCCTACGAGCAGTACTTC. Translating gives CASSLGGTGGAAYEQYF.

In its sample, this clone was seen a few times. This sequence joins TRBV15 and TRBJ1-1, with 8 nucleotides matching TRBD1. CDR3 length: 12 residues. V lost 5 bases and J lost 7; bases outside the gene matches: 3. Germline CDR1 and CDR2: LNHNV and YYDKDF (reference sequence). Here the CDR3 reads CATSGQGDEAFF. DNA of the CDR3: TGTGCCACCAGCGGACAGGGCGATGAAGCTTTCTTT.

The V gene is TRBV28, the J gene TRBJ2-7; D call uncertain. Germline CDR1 reads MDHEN; CDR2 reads SYDVKM. The V end was cut by 2 bases, the J end by 7 bases, with 12 bases between. The length of the CDR3 is 13 residues. CDR3: CASSLAAKVEQYF. CDR3 DNA: TGTGCCAGCAGTTTAGCGGCTAAGGTGGAGCAGTACTTC.

The sample holds one count of this clone. V is TRBV15 and J is TRBJ2-5; D is perhaps TRBD1 (6 bases). The germline V gene encodes CDR1 LNHNV and CDR2 YYDKDF (reference sequence). The length of the CDR3 is 14 residues. Trimming took off 3 bases at V and 4 bases at J, with 12 bases between the two ends. The chain's CDR3 is CATSSYREGETQYF. DNA of the CDR3: TGTGCCACCAGCAGTTACAGGGAAGGAGAGACCCAGTACTTC.

J is TRBJ2-1 and V is TRBV6-5, with D uncertain. The CDR3 is 14 residues long. From germline, CDR1 is MNHEY and CDR2 SVGAGI. Trimming took off 4 bases at V and 1 base at J, with 8 bases between the two ends. The CDR3 protein is CASSFMTSYNEQFF. The CDR3 nucleotides read TGTGCCAGCAGTTTCATGACATCCTACAATGAGCAGTTCTTC.

This clone was picked up a small number of times. This chain links TRBV5-4 with TRBJ1-2; a weak D match, TRBD1 (6 bases). The CDR3 length is 14 residues. V was shortened by 0 bases and J by 4 bases, with 10 bases between the two germline ends. Germline assignment: CDR1 SGHNT and CDR2 YYREEE (reference sequence). CDR3 in DNA: TGTGCCAGCAGCTTGGTTGGGGGGCCCTATGGCTACACCTTC. Its protein is CASSLVGGPYGYTF.

This rearrangement joins TRBV29-1 to TRBJ2-1; TRBD2 matches 7 bases. V dropped 1 base and J dropped 2; count of bases not matched to a gene: 5. The CDR3 runs to 15 residues. The germline gives CDR1 SQVTM, CDR2 ANQGSEA. The chain's CDR3 is CSVEGGEGTYNEQFF. The DNA of the CDR3 is TGCAGCGTTGAAGGGGGGGAGGGGACCTACAATGAGCAGTTCTTC.

The rearrangement uses TRBV7-6 and TRBJ2-2, with TRBD1 as a possible D gene (5 bases). There are 15 residues in the CDR3. The germline CDR1 and CDR2 sequences are SGHVS and FNYEAQ. Trimming removed 5 bases at V and 4 bases at J, with 14 bases between. The CDR3 DNA follows: TGTGCCAGCAGCGCGACAGTAAGCCGCACCGGGGAGCTGTTTTTT. Protein sequence: CASSATVSRTGELFF.

This chain links TRBV7-2 with TRBJ2-3; no firm D call. V lost 0 bases and J 5 bases, leaving 9 bases between the germline ends. Germline V gene sequence: CDR1 SGHTA, CDR2 FQGNSA. CDR3 length equals 14 residues. The CDR3 DNA sequence: TGTGCCAGCAGCTTAGCCCCTTTCGTAGATACGCAGTATTTT. This codes for CASSLAPFVDTQYF.

The chain is built from TRBV29-1 and TRBJ2-7; 7 bases are shared with TRBD1. Per the germline V gene, CDR1 is SQVTM and CDR2 is ANQGSEA. V trimming: 6 bases; J trimming: 1 base; junction bases outside the gene matches: 6. This CDR3 region has 13 residues. The CDR3 region has the DNA TGCAGCGTGGGGACAGAGGTTTCCTACGAGCAGTACTTC. It is translated as CSVGTEVSYEQYF.

The CDR3 loop reads CASSPLTANTEAFF. DNA for the CDR3: TGCGCCAGCAGCCCCCTGACAGCGAACACTGAAGCTTTCTTT. V and J are TRBV5-1 and TRBJ1-1; tentative D call: TRBD1 (5 bases). CDR3 length: 14 amino acids. Trimming removed 4 bases at V and 1 base at J, with 11 bases between. Germline CDR1 is SGHRS and CDR2 is YFSETQ.

The chain links TRBV7-9 to TRBJ1-4, with D possibly matching TRBD1 (6 bases). The CDR3 covers 12 residues. CDR1 is SEHNR and CDR2 is FQNEAQ in the germline V gene (reference sequence). Trimming pared 7 bases from V and 6 bases from J, leaving 9 bases between. The CDR3 spells CASTGQYEKLFF. For the CDR3, the DNA is TGTGCCAGCACCGGACAGTATGAAAAACTGTTTTTT. Looking up the rest from reference TRBV7-9 and TRBJ1-4 gives the full variable domain: DTGVSQNPRHKITKRGQNVTFRCDPISEHNRLYWYRQTLGQGPEFLTYFQNEAQLEKSRLLSDRFSAERPKGSFSTLEIQRTEQGDSAMYLCASTGQYEKLFFGSGTQLSVL.

This clone came up a few times. J is TRBJ1-5 and V is TRBV29-1; D possibly corresponds to TRBD1 (6 bases). The V end was cut by 5 bases, the J end by 2 bases, with 10 bases between. Germline-derived CDR1 and CDR2 are SQVTM and ANQGSEA. The CDR3 runs to 13 residues. The CDR3 is CSVSAGGNQPQHF. For the CDR3, the DNA is TGCAGCGTTTCTGCAGGGGGCAATCAGCCCCAGCATTTT.

The chain joins TRBV4-2 to TRBJ2-2; TRBD1 might be the D (6 bases). This CDR3 comprises 15 residues. V was clipped by 2 bases and J by 5 bases, with 12 bases between them. Germline V gene data show CDR1 as LGHNA and CDR2 as YNFKEQ. Here the CDR3 DNA reads TGTGCCAGCAGCCAAAAGACAGGAGTTACCGGGGAGCTGTTTTTT. Translating it yields CASSQKTGVTGELFF.

As for this clone: One end of the junction is discordant with germline, which a read error may explain. The rearrangement links TRBV10-3 to TRBJ2-2; D may be TRBD1 (6 bases). CDR3 length: 15 residues. Looked up from germline, CDR1 is ENHRY and CDR2 is SYGVKD. The CDR3 bases are TGTGCCATCAGAGGAACAGGGTCGAAGACCGGGGAGCTGTTTTTT. The encoded protein is CAIRGTGSKTGELFF.

This clone was picked up one time. The rearrangement joins TRBV28 to TRBJ1-5, with D tentatively TRBD1 (5 bases). Trimming left V 6 bases short and J 1 base short, with 16 bases between. This CDR3 has 16 amino acids. The germline CDR1 and CDR2 sequences are MDHEN and SYDVKM. CDR3 sequence (DNA): TGTGCCAGCAGCCGATTGTCGACAGTAAGCAATCAGCCCCAGCATTTT. It specifies CASSRLSTVSNQPQHF.

DNA of the CDR3: TGTGCCAGCAGCTTAGCAGGACAGGCCCAAGAGACCCAGTACTTC. It translates to CASSLAGQAQETQYF. The chain has TRBV7-9 and TRBJ2-5, with 7 bases fitting TRBD1. The CDR3 has 15 residues. The germline V gene encodes CDR1 SEHNR and CDR2 FQNEAQ (reference sequence). With V trimmed by 0 bases and J by 1 base, 2 bases remained unmatched.

V gene TRBV5-1 combines with J gene TRBJ2-1; TRBD1 matches at 7 bases. V shed 0 bases, J shed 4 bases, and the junction held 7 bases outside the gene matches. Per the germline V gene, CDR1 is SGHRS and CDR2 is YFSETQ. CDR3 length: 16 amino acids. CDR3 sequence reads: CASSLGGTALYNEQFF. CDR3 bases: TGCGCCAGCAGCTTGGGGGGGACAGCTTTATACAATGAGCAGTTCTTC.